This is a list of T cell receptor beta chains from one sample in a study of blood T cell repertoires in COVID-19. This table comes from immunoSEQ multiplex PCR, and its TCRdb copy is limited to in-frame clones, with some not included. The sample records around 40,000 clones, approximately 90% being singletons. The sequencing input was peripheral blood. These receptors came from a man aged 40-55 years with COVID-19, enrolled during active disease. The CDR3 runs from the conserved cysteine through the conserved F or W. Fields, in order: V gene, clone size, J gene, D gene, CDR3 protein, CDR3 DNA. D genes are given only for firm matches. Only part of the rows carry a size: once, few, many, or a class if the clone is expanded.

V gene: TRBV4-1; clone size: once; J gene: TRBJ2-7; D gene: -; CDR3 protein: CASSQPGAYEQYF; CDR3 DNA: TGCGCCAGCAGCCAACCCGGGGCCTACGAGCAGTACTTC
V gene: TRBV9; clone size: -; J gene: TRBJ2-7; D gene: -; CDR3 protein: CASSVEGTISYEQYF; CDR3 DNA: TGTGCCAGCAGCGTAGAAGGGACAATCTCCTACGAGCAGTACTTC
V gene: TRBV25-1; clone size: once; J gene: TRBJ1-5; D gene: TRBD1; CDR3 protein: CARLQGGVQPQHF; CDR3 DNA: TGTGCCCGGTTACAGGGGGGTGTTCAGCCCCAGCATTTT
V gene: TRBV28; clone size: -; J gene: TRBJ2-7; D gene: TRBD1; CDR3 protein: CATPGTGIPYEQYF; CDR3 DNA: TGTGCCACCCCCGGGACAGGGATCCCCTACGAGCAGTACTTC
V gene: TRBV2; clone size: -; J gene: TRBJ1-5; D gene: -; CDR3 protein: CASSGGTSNQPQHF; CDR3 DNA: TGTGCCAGCAGTGGCGGGACTAGCAATCAGCCCCAGCATTTT
V gene: TRBV28; clone size: -; J gene: TRBJ2-2; D gene: -; CDR3 protein: CASSLGHSTGELFF; CDR3 DNA: TGTGCCAGCAGTTTGGGACATAGCACCGGGGAGCTGTTTTTT
V gene: TRBV5-1; clone size: -; J gene: TRBJ2-6; D gene: -; CDR3 protein: CASSVGAGGASGANVLTF; CDR3 DNA: TGCGCCAGCAGCGTTGGGGCAGGAGGGGCCTCTGGGGCCAACGTCCTGACTTTC
V gene: TRBV4-1; clone size: few; J gene: TRBJ2-5; D gene: TRBD2; CDR3 protein: CASSQDLAGGLETQYF; CDR3 DNA: TGCGCCAGCAGCCAAGACCTAGCGGGAGGGTTGGAGACCCAGTACTTC
V gene: TRBV15; clone size: -; J gene: TRBJ2-3; D gene: TRBD2; CDR3 protein: CATSPGIAGGLVDTQYF; CDR3 DNA: TGTGCCACCAGCCCCGGGATAGCGGGAGGGTTGGTAGATACGCAGTATTTT
V gene: TRBV10-2; clone size: -; J gene: TRBJ2-2; D gene: -; CDR3 protein: CASATGINTGELFF; CDR3 DNA: TGCGCCAGTGCCACAGGGATAAACACCGGGGAGCTGTTTTTT
V gene: TRBV25-1; clone size: -; J gene: TRBJ2-7; D gene: -; CDR3 protein: CAAGLGYEQYF; CDR3 DNA: TGTGCCGCGGGACTCGGCTACGAGCAGTACTTC
V gene: TRBV7-2; clone size: -; J gene: TRBJ2-1; D gene: TRBD2; CDR3 protein: CASSSGGLRPSGGTKRFF; CDR3 DNA: TGTGCCAGCAGCTCTGGGGGGCTTCGGCCTAGCGGGGGGACGAAGCGGTTCTTC
V gene: TRBV29-1; clone size: -; J gene: TRBJ2-7; D gene: TRBD2; CDR3 protein: CSVRTGLAPYEQYF; CDR3 DNA: TGCAGCGTCCGGACGGGACTAGCCCCCTACGAGCAGTACTTC
V gene: TRBV29-1; clone size: -; J gene: TRBJ1-4; D gene: TRBD1; CDR3 protein: CSVGQGEREKLFF; CDR3 DNA: TGCAGCGTTGGACAGGGAGAGCGTGAAAAACTGTTTTTT
V gene: TRBV9; clone size: -; J gene: TRBJ2-7; D gene: TRBD2; CDR3 protein: CASSSGGGAPYEQYF; CDR3 DNA: TGTGCCAGCAGCAGCGGCGGGGGGGCTCCCTACGAGCAGTACTTC
V gene: TRBV5-1; clone size: few; J gene: TRBJ2-3; D gene: -; CDR3 protein: CASSLGGHSTDTQYF; CDR3 DNA: TGCGCCAGCAGCTTGGGAGGACACTCCACAGATACGCAGTATTTT
V gene: TRBV28; clone size: -; J gene: TRBJ1-4; D gene: TRBD1; CDR3 protein: CASSPGQGAEKLFF; CDR3 DNA: TGTGCCAGCAGTCCGGGACAGGGGGCAGAAAAACTGTTTTTT
V gene: TRBV3-1/TRBV3-2; clone size: -; J gene: TRBJ2-5; D gene: TRBD1; CDR3 protein: CASSLVTGGYGETQYF; CDR3 DNA: TGTGCCAGCAGCCTAGTGACAGGGGGCTATGGGGAGACCCAGTACTTC
V gene: TRBV9; clone size: -; J gene: TRBJ1-3; D gene: TRBD1; CDR3 protein: CASSPSTGGSGNTIYF; CDR3 DNA: TGTGCCAGCAGCCCCTCGACAGGGGGCTCCGGAAACACCATATATTTT
V gene: TRBV6-2/TRBV6-3; clone size: -; J gene: TRBJ2-1; D gene: TRBD1; CDR3 protein: CASSQPGQGSQFF; CDR3 DNA: TGTGCCAGCAGTCAACCGGGACAGGGTTCTCAGTTCTTC
V gene: TRBV11-2; clone size: once; J gene: TRBJ1-3; D gene: -; CDR3 protein: CASSPDRLRSGNTIYF; CDR3 DNA: TGTGCCAGCAGCCCAGACAGGCTTCGCTCTGGAAACACCATATATTTT
V gene: TRBV6-5; clone size: -; J gene: TRBJ2-5; D gene: TRBD1; CDR3 protein: CASSYSGTGGFETQYF; CDR3 DNA: TGTGCCAGCAGTTACTCCGGGACAGGGGGCTTTGAGACCCAGTACTTC
V gene: TRBV19; clone size: -; J gene: TRBJ2-5; D gene: TRBD1; CDR3 protein: CASSIGGTGGQETQYF; CDR3 DNA: TGTGCCAGTAGTATAGGCGGGACAGGGGGCCAAGAGACCCAGTACTTC
V gene: TRBV10-3; clone size: -; J gene: TRBJ1-5; D gene: -; CDR3 protein: CAISEADNQPQHF; CDR3 DNA: TGTGCCATCAGTGAGGCGGATAATCAGCCCCAGCATTTT
V gene: TRBV5-6; clone size: -; J gene: TRBJ1-2; D gene: -; CDR3 protein: CASIRQGLRYTF; CDR3 DNA: TGTGCCAGCATACGCCAGGGCCTTCGGTACACCTTC
V gene: TRBV27; clone size: -; J gene: TRBJ2-7; D gene: TRBD1; CDR3 protein: CASRRGTGLSYEQYF; CDR3 DNA: TGTGCCAGCAGGAGGGGGACAGGGCTATCCTACGAGCAGTACTTC
V gene: TRBV7-9; clone size: -; J gene: TRBJ2-7; D gene: TRBD1; CDR3 protein: CAITSGDRAYEQYF; CDR3 DNA: TGTGCCATAACCTCGGGGGACAGGGCCTACGAGCAGTACTTC
V gene: TRBV5-1; clone size: -; J gene: TRBJ2-1; D gene: -; CDR3 protein: CASSFGGGKGVQLNEQFF; CDR3 DNA: TGCGCCAGCAGCTTTGGCGGGGGTAAGGGGGTGCAGCTTAATGAGCAGTTCTTC
V gene: TRBV18; clone size: -; J gene: TRBJ1-1; D gene: -; CDR3 protein: CASSVPGLHAEAFF; CDR3 DNA: TGTGCCAGCTCAGTACCGGGACTCCACGCTGAAGCTTTCTTT
V gene: TRBV6-5; clone size: -; J gene: TRBJ2-5; D gene: -; CDR3 protein: CASRNRQETQYF; CDR3 DNA: TGTGCCAGCAGGAACAGACAAGAGACCCAGTACTTC
V gene: TRBV7-2; clone size: -; J gene: TRBJ2-7; D gene: TRBD2; CDR3 protein: CASKTSGGPPYEQYF; CDR3 DNA: TGTGCCAGCAAGACTAGCGGGGGCCCACCCTACGAGCAGTACTTC
V gene: TRBV4-1; clone size: -; J gene: TRBJ2-5; D gene: -; CDR3 protein: CASSQALQETQYF; CDR3 DNA: TGCGCCAGCAGCCAAGCCTTACAAGAGACCCAGTACTTC
V gene: TRBV4-2; clone size: -; J gene: TRBJ2-2; D gene: TRBD2; CDR3 protein: CASRQRTGGETGELFF; CDR3 DNA: TGTGCCAGCAGACAAAGGACCGGGGGGGAAACCGGGGAGCTGTTTTTT
V gene: TRBV18; clone size: -; J gene: TRBJ1-3; D gene: -; CDR3 protein: CASSPSQGTAGNTIYF; CDR3 DNA: TGTGCCAGCTCACCTTCCCAGGGAACTGCTGGAAACACCATATATTTT
V gene: TRBV2; clone size: -; J gene: TRBJ2-2; D gene: -; CDR3 protein: CASRADRTNTGELFF; CDR3 DNA: TGTGCCAGCAGGGCGGACAGAACGAACACCGGGGAGCTGTTTTTT
V gene: TRBV2; clone size: few; J gene: TRBJ2-2; D gene: TRBD2; CDR3 protein: CASSSSRLAGDTGELFF; CDR3 DNA: TGTGCCAGCAGTTCCTCCCGACTAGCGGGAGACACCGGGGAGCTGTTTTTT
V gene: TRBV5-1; clone size: -; J gene: TRBJ2-1; D gene: TRBD2; CDR3 protein: CASGTSGGASYNEQFF; CDR3 DNA: TGCGCCAGCGGCACTAGCGGGGGGGCTTCTTACAATGAGCAGTTCTTC
V gene: TRBV19; clone size: -; J gene: TRBJ1-4; D gene: TRBD1; CDR3 protein: CASRHRGQGASNEKLFF; CDR3 DNA: TGTGCCAGTAGACACCGTGGACAGGGGGCGTCTAATGAAAAACTGTTTTTT
V gene: TRBV11-3; clone size: medium-sized; J gene: TRBJ2-7; D gene: -; CDR3 protein: CASSLDGSSVSYEQYF; CDR3 DNA: TGTGCCAGCAGCTTAGATGGGTCTAGCGTCTCCTACGAGCAGTACTTC
V gene: TRBV4-1; clone size: -; J gene: TRBJ1-6; D gene: -; CDR3 protein: CASSQAFSSYNSPLHF; CDR3 DNA: TGCGCCAGCAGCCAAGCTTTCAGCTCCTATAATTCACCCCTCCACTTT
V gene: TRBV7-2; clone size: -; J gene: TRBJ1-5; D gene: TRBD1; CDR3 protein: CASRQGISNQPQHF; CDR3 DNA: TGTGCCAGCCGACAGGGAATTAGCAATCAGCCCCAGCATTTT
V gene: TRBV2; clone size: once; J gene: TRBJ2-1; D gene: TRBD2; CDR3 protein: CASSEWVGTSVNEQFF; CDR3 DNA: TGTGCCAGCAGTGAATGGGTCGGGACTAGCGTAAATGAGCAGTTCTTC
V gene: TRBV3-1/TRBV3-2; clone size: -; J gene: TRBJ1-2; D gene: TRBD1; CDR3 protein: CASSPWTGGLYGYTF; CDR3 DNA: TGTGCCAGCAGCCCCTGGACAGGTGGCCTATATGGCTACACCTTC
V gene: TRBV7-2; clone size: -; J gene: TRBJ2-5; D gene: -; CDR3 protein: CASSLVQGRSETQYF; CDR3 DNA: TGTGCCAGCAGCTTAGTCCAGGGGCGATCGGAGACCCAGTACTTC
V gene: TRBV18; clone size: -; J gene: TRBJ1-2; D gene: TRBD1; CDR3 protein: CASSRDRGPNYGYTF; CDR3 DNA: TGTGCCAGCTCACGGGACAGGGGGCCTAACTATGGCTACACCTTC
V gene: TRBV3-1/TRBV3-2; clone size: -; J gene: TRBJ2-6; D gene: TRBD1; CDR3 protein: CASSPWTGGFAGANVLTF; CDR3 DNA: TGTGCCAGCAGCCCCTGGACAGGGGGGTTCGCTGGGGCCAACGTCCTGACTTTC
V gene: TRBV7-9; clone size: -; J gene: TRBJ2-5; D gene: TRBD2; CDR3 protein: CASSLGTSGSLETQYF; CDR3 DNA: TGTGCCAGCAGCTTAGGGACTAGCGGGAGCTTGGAGACCCAGTACTTC
V gene: TRBV11-2; clone size: -; J gene: TRBJ2-7; D gene: -; CDR3 protein: CASSLDRGWAYEQYF; CDR3 DNA: TGTGCCAGCAGCTTAGATAGGGGGTGGGCCTACGAGCAGTACTTC
V gene: TRBV30; clone size: -; J gene: TRBJ1-4; D gene: -; CDR3 protein: CAWSPLQGSATNEKLFF; CDR3 DNA: TGTGCCTGGAGTCCCCTTCAGGGGTCTGCAACTAATGAAAAACTGTTTTTT